This T cell receptor (beta chain) was captured by sequencing in a study of response to subunit inactivated influenza vaccine. Study-level points and caveats: Each seasonal influenza vaccination, the authors suggested, recruits few new T cells.

This clonotype has ten or more counts. Its antigen is as yet unknown. One entry per CDR3 protein, called by TCRdb with MiXCR from the RT-PCR reads. The sample yields hundreds of thousands of distinct CDR3 sequences, 20% to 25% seen once. The CDR3 has 14 residues. Deletions cut 0 bases from V and 0 bases from J, with 6 bases between. Per germline, CDR1 SGHRS and CDR2 YFSETQ. This chain uses TRBV5-1 with TRBJ1-2; no definite D call. The sequence was collected from a man between 50 and 70 years old who received an inactivated influenza vaccine. The source was PBMCs from blood, collected roughly 20 months after vaccination. The CDR3 sequence: CASSLGAANYGYTF. For the CDR3, the DNA is TGCGCCAGCAGCTTGGGGGCAGCTAACTATGGCTACACCTTC.